This TCR beta chain was sequenced during a study of shared clonotypes between healthy human individuals. Method: immunoSEQ multiplex PCR; TCRdb's copy keeps in-frame clones and lacks some. The sample lists 2 million to 3 million clones; under 95% were seen once. Losses at the gene ends were 6 bases for V and 3 bases for J; bases not matched to a gene: 5. Germline CDR1 is ENHRY and CDR2 is SYGVKD. The CDR3 runs 14 residues. Study findings and constraints: Few donors restricted represented genetic and exposure-history diversity.

Notes on this clone: Its antigen is currently unknown.

This TCR derives from a man aged 18 to 30 in good health. Some clones in this sample may be carry-over from other donors' samples. The sequenced sample was naive CD4+ T cells from PBMCs. Regarding subset: CD45RA+ positively selected. This sequence joins TRBV10-3 and TRBJ2-1; 7 nucleotides match TRBD1. DNA for the CDR3: TGTGCCATCAGGACCAGGGACAGCTACAATGAGCAGTTCTTC. The encoded protein is CAIRTRDSYNEQFF.